The rows below give T cell receptor beta chains drawn from one sample of a study of shared clonotypes between healthy human individuals. The data were produced by immunoSEQ multiplex PCR, yet TCRdb's version contains in-frame clones alone and is incomplete. Here the sample spans some 680,000 clones, 73% being singletons. The material sequenced was memory CD4+ T cells sorted from blood. The source of these receptors is a young woman in good health. Each CDR3 is given with its conserved first and last residue. D genes are given only for firm matches. Expanded clones are given a class, and other clones once, few, many or no size at all.

j_gene,v_gene,abundance,d_gene,CDR3nt,CDR3aa
TRBJ2-3,TRBV7-8,NA,NA,TGTGCCAGCAGCGGAATGGGGCGCGGCACAGATACGCAGTATTTT,CASSGMGRGTDTQYF
TRBJ1-5,TRBV2,NA,TRBD1,TGTGCCAGCAGTGCCGGGACAGGGACTCAGCCCCAGCATTTT,CASSAGTGTQPQHF
TRBJ2-3,TRBV27,NA,NA,TGTGCCAGCAGCTTTAGCGGCAACAATCCATCCAATACGCAGTATTTT,CASSFSGNNPSNTQYF
TRBJ1-1,TRBV19,NA,NA,TGTGCCAGTAGTTTCTCCGGAATGGCTCCGGTCACTGAAGCTTTCTTT,CASSFSGMAPVTEAFF
TRBJ2-1,TRBV6-1,NA,TRBD2,TGTGCCAGCGCGGGACTAGCGGGAGTCAATGAGCAGTTCTTC,CASAGLAGVNEQFF
TRBJ2-2,TRBV6-5,NA,NA,TGTGCTTCATTGGGGGCGCAAAGGGAGCTGTTTTTT,CASLGAQRELFF
TRBJ2-1,TRBV6-1,NA,TRBD2,TGTGCCAGCAGTGAAGCCAGCGGGAGGGCCTTTCATGAGCAGTTCTTC,CASSEASGRAFHEQFF
TRBJ2-7,TRBV5-1,NA,NA,TGCGCCAGCAGCTTGGCCTTGGACCATTCCTACGAGCAGTACTTC,CASSLALDHSYEQYF
TRBJ2-7,TRBV28,NA,TRBD2,TGTGCCAGCAGGCCCGGACTAGCGCACGACTACGAGCAGTACTTC,CASRPGLAHDYEQYF
TRBJ2-1,TRBV28,NA,TRBD2,TGTGCCAGCAGTTTAGGGCTAGCGGGAGGGAGCTCCTACAATGAGCAGTTCTTC,CASSLGLAGGSSYNEQFF
TRBJ2-7,TRBV5-5,NA,NA,TGTGCCAGCAGTTTTAAAGCCGGAACCTACGAGCAGTACTTC,CASSFKAGTYEQYF
TRBJ2-5,TRBV7-9,NA,NA,TGTGCCAGCAGCCAAATCCAGGGGAAGGAGACCCAGTACTTC,CASSQIQGKETQYF
TRBJ1-1,TRBV10-2,NA,NA,TGCGCCAGCAGTCGACGGGAAGATAGGACTGAAGCTTTCTTT,CASSRREDRTEAFF
TRBJ2-7,TRBV7-9,once,TRBD2,TGTGCCAGCAACCAGGGGACTAGCGGCAAGCAGTACTTC,CASNQGTSGKQYF
TRBJ1-2,TRBV6-5,few,NA,TGTGCCAGCGGAAGTCAGGACACCGTCTATGGCTACACCTTC,CASGSQDTVYGYTF
TRBJ1-1,TRBV11-1,many,NA,TGTGCCAGCAGCTCACAGAGGGACACTGAAGCTTTCTTT,CASSSQRDTEAFF
TRBJ1-5,TRBV2,NA,NA,TGTGCCAGCAGTGAACAGGGCTTTGGTGACCAGCCCCAGCATTTT,CASSEQGFGDQPQHF
TRBJ1-5,TRBV18,NA,TRBD1,TGTGCCAGCTCACCACAGGCTCAGGGGGCCGAGCAGCCCCAGCATTTT,CASSPQAQGAEQPQHF
TRBJ2-5,TRBV28,many,NA,TGTGCCAGCAGTTTATCAGGGACACAAGAGACCCAGTACTTC,CASSLSGTQETQYF
TRBJ2-5,TRBV5-1,NA,NA,TGCGCCAGCAGCTTGGGTGGGACGGGGTACCAAGAGACCCAGTACTTC,CASSLGGTGYQETQYF
TRBJ1-1,TRBV9,NA,NA,TGTGCCAGCAGCCCACTATTCAGTGTCGCTGAAGCTTTCTTT,CASSPLFSVAEAFF
TRBJ2-5,TRBV30,NA,TRBD1,TGTGCCTGGAGCCGACAGGGGGCTTCATCCGGGGAGACCCAGTACTTC,CAWSRQGASSGETQYF
TRBJ1-2,TRBV18,once,TRBD1,TGTGCCAGCTCCCAAAACAGGGGAGAAGGCTACACCTTC,CASSQNRGEGYTF
TRBJ2-7,TRBV28,NA,TRBD2,TGTGCCAGCAGTGAGCCCCCGGGACTAGCGGGGGTCTTC,CASSEPPGLAGVF
TRBJ1-4,TRBV6-1,few,NA,TGTGCCAGCAGTGAAGTCAAAACAGGGTTGGGGGAAAAACTGTTTTTT,CASSEVKTGLGEKLFF
TRBJ2-3,TRBV10-1,NA,NA,TGCGCCAGCAGTGCCGCGCTAGCGACAGATACGCAGTATTTT,CASSAALATDTQYF
TRBJ2-5,TRBV4-1,NA,NA,TGCGCCAGCAGCCAAGACGGCGGCAGGCCTGCGGGAGAGACCCAGTACTTC,CASSQDGGRPAGETQYF
TRBJ2-2,TRBV11-2,NA,NA,TGTGCCAGCAGCTCGACAGTAAACACCGGGGAGCTGTTTTTT,CASSSTVNTGELFF
TRBJ2-1,TRBV5-1,NA,TRBD1,TGCGCCAGCAGCTACGACAGGGCACTGTTCTTC,CASSYDRALFF
TRBJ2-2,TRBV19,NA,NA,TGTGCCAGTAGTAGCGGGTATAACACCGGGGAGCTGTTTTTT,CASSSGYNTGELFF
TRBJ2-7,TRBV10-2,NA,NA,TGCGCCAGTCGGAGCGGTGCCTACGAGCAGTACTTC,CASRSGAYEQYF
TRBJ1-2,TRBV6-6,NA,NA,TGTGCCAGCAGTTCTCCAGGACTCTATGGCTACACCTTC,CASSSPGLYGYTF
TRBJ2-2,TRBV19,NA,NA,TGTGCCAGTAGTATAGACCGGGTTCCCGCCGGGGAGCTGTTTTTT,CASSIDRVPAGELFF
TRBJ1-5,TRBV10-3,NA,NA,TGTGCCATCAGCATTCAGGGAGGGAGTCAGCCCCAGCATTTT,CAISIQGGSQPQHF
TRBJ2-7,TRBV6-6,NA,NA,TGTGCCAGCAGTTTGGGACCATTCTACGAGCAGTACTTC,CASSLGPFYEQYF
TRBJ2-2,TRBV2,many,TRBD2,TGTGCCAGCAAACCTCTAGCGGGAGGGCCTAACGGGGAGCTGTTTTTT,CASKPLAGGPNGELFF
TRBJ2-7,TRBV21-1,NA,NA,TGTGCCAGCAGCAAAGAGGGCAGGGGGTGGTTCGAGCAGTACTTC,CASSKEGRGWFEQYF
TRBJ2-3,TRBV5-1,NA,TRBD2,TGCGCCAGCAGCTTGCGAGGACTAGAAACAGATACGCAGTATTTT,CASSLRGLETDTQYF
TRBJ1-1,TRBV5-5,NA,TRBD1,TGTGCCAGCAGCTTGACAGGGGTGAACACTGAAGCTTTCTTT,CASSLTGVNTEAFF
TRBJ2-7,TRBV6-6,NA,TRBD1,TGTGCCAGCAGTGAGAGGACAGGGGCGGGCTACGAGCAGTACTTC,CASSERTGAGYEQYF
TRBJ2-7,TRBV6-1,NA,NA,TGTGCCAGCAGGATGGGGGTCTCGTACGAGCAGTACTTC,CASRMGVSYEQYF